This T cell receptor beta chain is drawn from a study of T cell clonality in common variable immunodeficiency. Study-level findings and limits: CVID patient heterogeneity limited repertoire-clinical complication correlations.

CVID and control samples used equivalent genomic DNA input. Libraries were prepared by immunoSEQ multiplex PCR; TCRdb keeps only in-frame clonotypes and omits some of them. Captured here are about 34,000 clones, none seen once; the top ten comprise around 3.2%. The V gene lost 0 bases and the J gene lost 5 bases, with 10 bases spanning the gap. CDR3 length: 14 amino acids. Germline V lookup: CDR1 SGHTA, CDR2 FQGNSA. Caucasian heritage predominated among both patients and controls. At least ten counts were recorded for this clone. Its cognate antigen is unknown. The DNA ends 3 residues before the CDR3 does, and the rest of the CDR3 is filled in from the germline J gene.

The origin of this receptor is a person aged 18 to 75 in good health. The rearrangement uses TRBV7-2 and TRBJ2-5; perhaps TRBD1 as D (5 bases). The sample consisted of peripheral blood mononuclear cells. The CDR3 sequence is CASSLAQGRETQYF. The CDR3 DNA, read in part, is TGTGCCAGCAGCTTAGCGCAGGGTCGCGAGACC.